A selection of T cell receptor beta chains follows, all from one sample in a study of T cells in tuberculosis. The protocol was immunoSEQ multiplex PCR, while the TCRdb copy is restricted to in-frame clones and leaves out a portion. The repertoire holds about 58,000 clones, with roughly 90% as singletons. The material sequenced was CD1b-GMM tetramer-negative cells sorted from PBMCs. The receptors stem from an adult woman with latent tuberculosis. CDR3s include the opening cysteine and the closing phenylalanine or tryptophan. Each record gives: J gene, clone size, D gene, V gene, CDR3 protein, CDR3 DNA. A D gene is named only where the DNA matches it firmly. Some rows mark clone size as missing; the rest say once, few, many or name a class of expanded clone.

TRBJ2-7 | . | TRBD2 | TRBV7-9 | CASSLALAGAYEQYF | TGTGCCAGCAGCTTAGCGCTAGCGGGAGCGTACGAGCAGTACTTC
TRBJ2-3 | . | . | TRBV4-3 | CASSHRNGGTDTQYF | TGCGCCAGCAGCCATCGTAACGGGGGCACAGATACGCAGTATTTT
TRBJ2-5 | . | . | TRBV2 | CASSDEETQYF | TGTGCCAGCAGTGACGAAGAGACCCAGTACTTC
TRBJ1-3 | . | TRBD1 | TRBV19 | CASSIGGTGAGNTIYF | TGTGCCAGTAGTATCGGGGGGACAGGGGCTGGAAACACCATATATTTT
TRBJ1-2 | . | . | TRBV7-8 | CASSLEGRNYGYTF | TGTGCCAGCAGCTTAGAAGGGAGGAACTATGGCTACACCTTC
TRBJ2-7 | . | . | TRBV5-4 | CASSLNRDIYEQYF | TGTGCCAGCAGCTTAAACAGGGATATCTACGAGCAGTACTTC
TRBJ2-1 | . | TRBD2 | TRBV7-9 | CASSLAAGVEQFF | TGTGCCAGCAGCTTAGCCGCGGGAGTGGAGCAGTTCTTC
TRBJ2-5 | . | . | TRBV7-2 | CASSQGLSYETQYF | TGTGCCAGCAGCCAGGGGCTTAGCTACGAGACCCAGTACTTC
TRBJ2-2 | . | TRBD2 | TRBV27 | CASSPMGLAGDTGELFF | TGTGCCAGCAGTCCCATGGGACTAGCGGGAGACACCGGGGAGCTGTTTTTT
TRBJ1-2 | . | . | TRBV4-1 | CASSQADEGGGYYGYTF | TGCGCCAGCAGCCAAGCCGACGAGGGCGGCGGGTACTATGGCTACACCTTC
TRBJ2-3 | . | . | TRBV6-1 | CASRTEGGTDTQYF | TGTGCCAGCAGAACGGAGGGCGGTACAGATACGCAGTATTTT
TRBJ1-5 | . | TRBD1 | TRBV19 | CASSDSGQGLMTQPQHF | TGTGCCAGTAGTGATTCGGGACAGGGCCTTATGACGCAGCCCCAGCATTTT
TRBJ2-1 | . | . | TRBV27 | CASKIGGPYNEQFF | TGTGCCAGCAAGATCGGGGGACCCTACAATGAGCAGTTCTTC
TRBJ1-1 | . | TRBD1 | TRBV5-4 | CASRGTGTGGEAFF | TGTGCCAGCAGGGGTACCGGGACAGGGGGGGAAGCTTTCTTT
TRBJ1-2 | . | TRBD1 | TRBV2 | CASSAGQGAWGYTF | TGTGCCAGCAGTGCGGGACAGGGGGCGTGGGGCTACACCTTC
TRBJ2-7 | . | TRBD1 | TRBV23-1 | CASRAWGQYFYEQYF | TGCGCCAGCAGAGCTTGGGGACAGTATTTCTACGAGCAGTACTTC
TRBJ1-2 | . | . | TRBV6-5 | CASSLIGGGYTF | TGTGCCAGCAGCCTAATCGGAGGTGGCTACACCTTC
TRBJ1-2 | . | . | TRBV29-1 | CSVEEGSYGYTF | TGCAGCGTTGAAGAGGGCTCCTATGGCTACACCTTC
TRBJ1-5 | . | . | TRBV4-1 | CASSQDRYRRQPQHF | TGCGCCAGCAGCCAAGATAGGTACAGGCGCCAGCCCCAGCATTTT
TRBJ2-2 | . | TRBD1 | TRBV5-1 | CASSPDRGYTGELFF | TGCGCCAGCAGCCCGGACAGGGGATACACCGGGGAGCTGTTTTTT
TRBJ2-7 | . | TRBD1 | TRBV28 | CASNPPDRGQEQYF | TGTGCCAGCAATCCTCCGGACAGGGGGCAAGAGCAGTACTTC
TRBJ2-5 | . | . | TRBV28 | CASSPGTREGETQYF | TGTGCCAGCAGTCCAGGGACAAGGGAGGGAGAGACCCAGTACTTC
TRBJ1-1 | once | . | TRBV6-5 | CASSSTRGTEAFF | TGTGCCAGCAGTTCAACACGGGGAACTGAAGCTTTCTTT
TRBJ1-6 | . | . | TRBV30 | CAWRPGVRSPLHF | TGTGCCTGGCGCCCAGGGGTGCGATCACCCCTCCACTTT
TRBJ1-2 | . | TRBD1 | TRBV30 | CAWSIGQGGYGYTF | TGTGCCTGGAGTATAGGACAGGGCGGCTATGGCTACACCTTC
TRBJ2-3 | . | . | TRBV9 | CASSVSDYSTDTQYF | TGTGCCAGCAGCGTATCCGACTACTCCACAGATACGCAGTATTTT
TRBJ2-5 | . | . | TRBV7-9 | CASSLAGGLETQYF | TGTGCCAGCAGCTTAGCAGGTGGGCTAGAGACCCAGTACTTC
TRBJ1-1 | . | . | TRBV27 | CASSFTSDGPSSSYTEAFF | TGTGCCAGCAGTTTTACTAGTGATGGCCCTTCCAGCTCGTACACTGAAGCTTTCTTT
TRBJ1-1 | . | . | TRBV6-5 | CASSVGPRGGAFF | TGTGCCAGCAGTGTTGGACCCCGGGGTGGAGCTTTCTTT
TRBJ2-1 | . | TRBD2 | TRBV7-6 | CASSLSASGRGNEQFF | TGTGCCAGCAGCTTATCGGCTAGCGGGAGAGGTAATGAGCAGTTCTTC
TRBJ1-3 | . | TRBD1 | TRBV19 | CASSAPDRGAGNTIYF | TGTGCCAGTAGTGCCCCCGACAGGGGAGCTGGAAACACCATATATTTT
TRBJ2-5 | . | . | TRBV7-8 | CASSLVAAETQYF | TGTGCCAGCAGCTTGGTAGCGGCGGAGACCCAGTACTTC
TRBJ2-5 | . | TRBD2 | TRBV4-1 | CASSQEEVAGAGTQYF | TGCGCCAGCAGCCAAGAGGAGGTAGCGGGAGCTGGGACCCAGTACTTC
TRBJ2-4 | . | TRBD1 | TRBV29-1 | CSVGDRGLPKNIQYF | TGCAGCGTGGGGGACAGGGGGCTTCCCAAAAACATTCAGTACTTC
TRBJ2-1 | . | . | TRBV27 | CASSLSAGWGNEQFF | TGTGCCAGCAGTTTATCGGCGGGGTGGGGCAATGAGCAGTTCTTC
TRBJ2-5 | few | . | TRBV5-1 | CASSLAAGLHPETQYF | TGCGCCAGCAGCTTGGCTGCGGGTCTGCACCCAGAGACCCAGTACTTC
TRBJ1-2 | . | . | TRBV6-6 | CASSSRSGLGYTF | TGTGCCAGCAGCTCGAGGAGCGGGTTGGGCTACACCTTC
TRBJ2-7 | few | . | TRBV27 | CASRFHLGDNEQYF | TGTGCCAGCAGATTCCATCTGGGGGACAACGAGCAGTACTTC
TRBJ2-7 | . | . | TRBV4-2 | CATRGDSVYEQYF | TGTGCCACCAGGGGGGACAGTGTCTACGAGCAGTACTTC
TRBJ2-5 | . | TRBD1 | TRBV6-6 | CASSYGGQGETQYF | TGTGCCAGCAGTTATGGGGGACAGGGTGAGACCCAGTACTTC
TRBJ1-2 | few | . | TRBV28 | CASSVREGRGGYTF | TGTGCCAGCAGCGTCCGGGAGGGTCGAGGTGGCTACACCTTC
TRBJ2-7 | . | TRBD1 | TRBV6-1 | CASRGGQGLYEQYF | TGTGCCAGCAGAGGGGGACAGGGTCTTTACGAGCAGTACTTC